In its sample, the clone carrying this T cell receptor beta chain was seen a few times. The V gene's germline CDR1 is MNHEY and CDR2 SVGAGI. V was cut by 6 bases and J by 2 bases, with 10 bases left in between. The CDR3 spans 14 residues. This sample was included in a study of blood T cell repertoires in COVID-19. Study-level background: The origin of the acute and convalescent COVID-19 samples was the United States, Italy and Spain. PBMCs, B-cell-depleted T cells, or T cells provided the cDNA or gDNA that made up the material.

It was during active infection that Seattle patients were enrolled and then longitudinally followed. Original methodology: Reference gene primer amplification gave nucleated cell count estimates. The assay was immunoSEQ multiplex PCR, and TCRdb's table has in-frame clones only and misses some. The D gene and trimming were derived from the DNA, and the V and J assignments and clone size from that table. The data hold fewer than 300,000 clones, with approximately 90% observed a single time. This chain joins TRBV6-5 and TRBJ2-2, with D perhaps matching TRBD2 (6 bases). This receptor was taken from a woman aged 45-65 years with COVID-19, enrolled during active disease. Source material: peripheral blood. The CDR3 loop reads CASRPGVNTGELFF. The CDR3 DNA sequence: TGTGCCAGCAGGCCGGGGGTTAACACCGGGGAGCTGTTTTTT.